Following are 25 T cell receptor beta chains from one sample sequenced in a study of T cell repertoires in cytomegalovirus infection. TCRdb itself ran the reads through MiXCR, one entry per CDR3 protein. The profile covers 830,000 or so distinct CDR3 sequences, with over 25% appearing a single time and approximately 13% taken by the ten largest. These receptors lack a known antigen. The source material was cultured CD8+ T cells from PBMCs, sampled from culture after CMV antigen stimulation. The receptors here all came from a human donor in good health (CMV status not recorded). Some clones in this sample may be carry-over from other donors' samples.

Of note for this clonotype: This may arise from a read error, as a much more abundant clone is one base away. This sequence joins TRBV7-6 and TRBJ1-6, with 7 bases that match TRBD1. Germline V lookup: CDR1 SGHVS, CDR2 FNYEAQ. The length of the CDR3 is 15 residues. Trimming at V came to 7 bases and at J to 8 bases, leaving 11 bases not matched to a gene. The chain's CDR3 is CASNRTGGRDSPLHF. In nucleotides, the CDR3 is TGTGCCAGCAACAGGACAGGAGGCCGAGATTCACCCCTCCACTTT.

This clonotype was detected only a few times. The J gene is TRBJ1-5, the V gene TRBV6-5; D gene unclear. Trimming shortened V by 5 bases and J by 7 bases, and 18 bases separated the two germline ends. Germline loops: CDR1 MNHEY, CDR2 SVGAGI. The CDR3 runs 15 residues. The CDR3 nucleotides are TGTGCCAGCAGTCCCCTGGGAGGGCAGAGCCAGCCCCAGCATTTT. It codes for CASSPLGGQSQPQHF.

This clonotype was observed a handful of times. The chain carries TRBV6-5 and TRBJ1-5; D unclear. The CDR3 totals 14 residues. V shed 2 bases and J shed 8 bases, with 13 bases lying between them. Germline V gives CDR1 MNHEY, CDR2 SVGAGI. The CDR3 protein is CASSYNGSPEPQHF. In DNA, the CDR3 is TGTGCCAGCAGTTACAACGGGTCCCCGGAGCCCCAGCATTTT.

This clonotype came up many times. The V call is TRBV4-2, the J call TRBJ2-7; no clear D gene. The germline V and J ends were trimmed by 3 bases and 0 bases, with 6 bases remaining between them. CDR3 length: 13 amino acids. Germline assignment: CDR1 LGHNA and CDR2 YNFKEQ. CDR3 coding DNA: TGTGCCAGCAGCCAGCGCAGCTCCTACGAGCAGTACGTC. Its translation: CASSQRSSYEQYV.

The rearrangement joins TRBV5-6 to TRBJ1-5; the match to TRBD1 covers 12 bases. The junction had 9 bases not matched to a gene; V was cut back by 6 bases and J by 5 bases. The germline V gene encodes CDR1 SGHDT and CDR2 YYEEEE. The CDR3 covers 16 residues. CDR3 in DNA: TGTGCCAGCATCCTATGGGGGACAGGGGGCGATCAGCCCCAGCATTTT. Its protein is CASILWGTGGDQPQHF.

In its sample, this clonotype was seen many times. For the CDR3, the DNA is TGTGCCAGCAGTTCCGGAGGGGGCATAGAGACCCAGTACTTC. Protein: CASSSGGGIETQYF. This chain uses TRBV7-6 with TRBJ2-5; D is possibly TRBD1 (7 bases). CDR1 SGHVS and CDR2 FNYEAQ come from the germline V gene. The V end lost 6 bases, the J end lost 4 bases, and 15 bases lay between the germline ends. CDR3 size: 14 residues.

In this sample, this clonotype turned up a few times. The chain carries TRBV6-5 and TRBJ1-1; the match to TRBD1 covers 8 bases. Germline V gene sequence: CDR1 MNHEY, CDR2 SVGAGI. The CDR3 has 10 residues. V trimming: 9 bases; J trimming: 13 bases; junction bases outside the gene matches: 7. The CDR3 region is CASKQGVLFF. CDR3 sequence (DNA): TGTGCCAGTAAACAGGGGGTGCTTTTCTTT.

In its sample, this clonotype was seen a few times. V gene TRBV20-1 combines with J gene TRBJ2-1; TRBD2 aligns across 7 bases. J gave up 0 bases and V 6 bases, and 11 bases lay outside the gene matches. Germline CDR1 reads DFQATT; CDR2 reads SNEGSKA (reference sequence). The CDR3 has 16 amino acids. The CDR3 DNA reads TGCAGTGCCCTTTCAGGAACTAGCGTCTCCTACAATGAGCAGTTCTTC. This translates into CSALSGTSVSYNEQFF.

The chain uses TRBV6-2 or TRBV6-3 and TRBJ2-2; 11 nucleotides line up with TRBD2. Germline V lookup: CDR1 MNHEY, CDR2 SVGEGT. Germline trimming cut 0 bases from V and 3 bases from J; bases unmatched to any gene: 6. The CDR3 runs to 18 residues. In DNA, the CDR3 is TGTGCCAGCAGTTACTCTGGTCTAGCGGGGGGAGACACCGGGGAGCTGTTTTTT. Translation gives CASSYSGLAGGDTGELFF.

This clonotype was seen a few times. The V and J genes are TRBV6-5 and TRBJ1-2, with a possible D match to TRBD1 (6 bases). The CDR3 is made up of 12 amino acids. Germline V gives CDR1 MNHEY, CDR2 SVGAGI. The germline V and J ends were trimmed by 8 bases and 7 bases, with 14 bases remaining between them. The CDR3 loop reads CASLQGAGGYTF. The CDR3 nucleotides are TGTGCCAGCCTACAGGGTGCCGGTGGCTACACCTTC.

The chain has TRBV20-1 and TRBJ2-3; 11 bases line up with TRBD2. With V trimmed by 0 bases and J by 4 bases, 12 bases remained unmatched. Germline V gene lookup returns CDR1 DFQATT and CDR2 SNEGSKA (reference sequence). This CDR3 comprises 18 residues. The CDR3 here is CSARDDDLSGGAADTQYF. In DNA form, the CDR3 reads TGCAGTGCTAGAGATGACGACCTTAGCGGGGGGGCCGCAGATACGCAGTATTTT.

The CDR3 nucleotides are TGTGCCAGCAGCTTACCAGGGGTGCGGCAGCCCCAGCATTTT. This codes for CASSLPGVRQPQHF. This sequence joins TRBV7-9 and TRBJ1-5; D may be TRBD1 (6 bases). The CDR3 has 14 residues. V lost 2 bases and J lost 7, with 12 bases in between. CDR1 and CDR2 from the germline V gene are SEHNR and FQNEAQ (reference sequence).

The rearrangement uses TRBV5-4 and TRBJ2-3, with 11 bases matching TRBD2. The CDR3 is 20 residues long. Germline CDR1 and CDR2: SGHNT and YYREEE (reference sequence). Unmatched junction bases numbered 13, after V lost 1 base and J lost 0 bases. CDR3 residues: CASSLSLAGGTYPSTDTQYF. CDR3 sequence (DNA): TGTGCCAGCAGCTTGTCTCTAGCGGGGGGAACCTACCCTAGCACAGATACGCAGTATTTT.

Note on this clonotype: A clone one base away is much larger, so this may be a read error. The J gene is TRBJ2-3, the V gene TRBV7-6, with 9 bases fitting TRBD2. Germline CDR1 SGHVS, CDR2 FNYEAQ. The CDR3 runs 15 residues. V was pared by 4 bases and J by 1 base, with 3 bases of the junction left unmatched. CDR3 DNA sequence: TGTGCCAGCAGCTCCCCTAGCGGGGGCACAGATACGCAGTATTTT. It yields the protein CASSSPSGGTDTQYF. Filled out from reference TRBV7-6 and TRBJ2-3, the complete variable domain reads GAGVSQSPRYKVTKRGQDVALRCDPISGHVSLYWYRQALGQGPEFLTYFNYEAQQDKSGLPNDRFSAERPEGSISTLTIQRTEQRDSAMYRCASSSPSGGTDTQYFGPGTRLTVL.

The rearrangement uses TRBV24-1 and TRBJ2-1, with 8 bases that match TRBD1. J lost 6 bases, V lost 4 bases, and 4 bases had no gene match. There are 14 residues in the CDR3. CDR1 and CDR2 from the germline V gene are KGHDR and SFDVKD. CDR3 protein: CATSERTGPNEQFF. The DNA of the CDR3 is TGTGCCACCAGTGAGAGGACAGGGCCCAATGAGCAGTTCTTC.

The chain couples TRBV19 to TRBJ1-2; no clear D. The germline CDR1 and CDR2 sequences are LNHDA and SQIVND (reference sequence). This CDR3 spans 13 amino acids. The V gene lost 9 bases and the J gene lost 4 bases, with 15 bases spanning the gap. CDR3 sequence reads: CASQSGIGYGYTF. The DNA of the CDR3 is TGTGCCAGCCAATCGGGGATCGGCTATGGCTACACCTTC.

This clonotype was counted only a few times. The chain carries TRBV19 and TRBJ1-2; D is undetermined. The germline gives CDR1 LNHDA, CDR2 SQIVND (reference sequence). The V end was cut by 8 bases, the J end by 0 bases, with 22 bases between. The CDR3 is 17 amino acids. CDR3 nucleotides: TGTGCCAGTTCTCATAGAGGGCAGCAGAGGGCTAACTATGGCTACACCTTC. It encodes CASSHRGQQRANYGYTF. Complete variable domain (other parts from reference TRBV19 and TRBJ1-2): DGGITQSPKYLFRKEGQNVTLSCEQNLNHDAMYWYRQDPGQGLRLIYYSQIVNDFQKGDIAEGYSVSREKKESFPLTVTSAQKNPTAFYLCASSHRGQQRANYGYTFGSGTRLTVV.

This clonotype was picked up a small number of times. CDR3 residues: CASSYSGAGNSPLHF. The CDR3 nucleotides read TGTGCCAGCAGTTATTCAGGGGCGGGTAATTCACCCCTCCACTTT. This chain uses TRBV6-5 with TRBJ1-6; D may be TRBD1 (6 bases). V was pared by 3 bases and J by 6 bases, with 12 bases between. Germline lookup yields CDR1 MNHEY and CDR2 SVGAGI. The CDR3 has 15 amino acids.

The CDR3, as DNA: TGTGCCAGCAGCCAGGGCCCGGCGGTCTTCTCTGGAAACACCATATATTTT. Its translation: CASSQGPAVFSGNTIYF. This chain links TRBV4-2 with TRBJ1-3, with D hard to call. Germline-derived CDR1 and CDR2 are LGHNA and YNFKEQ. Trimming cost V 3 bases and J 0 bases, with 15 bases left between them. The CDR3 runs to 17 residues.

This clonotype occurred a few times. The chain couples TRBV7-8 to TRBJ1-4, with 7 bases that match TRBD1. The germline V gene has CDR1 SGHVS and CDR2 FQNEAQ. J lost 5 bases, V lost 5 bases, and 5 bases had no gene match. The CDR3 covers 14 residues. CDR3 sequence (DNA): TGTGCCAGCAGCCGGGACAGCCACAATGAAAAACTGTTTTTT. Its protein product is CASSRDSHNEKLFF.

This chain links TRBV3-1 with TRBJ2-7; D is perhaps TRBD2 (6 bases). CDR1 and CDR2 from the germline V gene are LGHDT and YNNKEL (reference sequence). The CDR3 is 17 amino acids. The V end lost 0 bases, the J end lost 5 bases, and 20 bases lay between the germline ends. The CDR3 bases are TGTGCCAGCAGCCAAGATCATTTCGGCGGGGTCTTGGACGAGCAGTACTTC. It codes for CASSQDHFGGVLDEQYF.

The chain couples TRBV5-1 to TRBJ1-5; 9 nucleotides line up with TRBD1. The V gene end was trimmed by 1 base and the J gene end by 6 bases; junction bases not matched to a gene: 5. The length of the CDR3 is 15 residues. Germline CDR1 is SGHRS and CDR2 is YFSETQ. Written as DNA, the CDR3 is TGCGCCAGCAGCTTGAGGACAGGGGAAGGTCAGCCCCAGCATTTT. Translated, it gives CASSLRTGEGQPQHF.

The chain joins TRBV7-9 to TRBJ2-2, with 10 bases lining up with TRBD1. CDR1 and CDR2 (germline): SEHNR, FQNEAQ (reference sequence). The CDR3 covers 15 residues. J was trimmed by 7 bases and V by 7 bases; bases with no gene match: 9. CDR3 nucleotides: TGTGCCAGCACAGACCCCGGGACAGGGGTCGGGGAGCTGTTTTTT. It encodes CASTDPGTGVGELFF.

V is TRBV19 and J is TRBJ1-1; 7 bases are a match to TRBD1. V was clipped by 2 bases and J by 2 bases; unmatched bases: 8. Germline V gene lookup returns CDR1 LNHDA and CDR2 SQIVND (reference sequence). The CDR3 contains 16 residues. Here the CDR3 reads CASSITAGTANTEAFF. For the CDR3, the DNA is TGTGCCAGTAGTATAACCGCCGGGACAGCAAACACTGAAGCTTTCTTT.

This sequence joins TRBV20-1 and TRBJ2-7; 12 bases agree with TRBD2. The junction had 4 bases not matched to a gene; V was cut back by 0 bases and J by 4 bases. The CDR3 is made up of 15 amino acids. The germline CDR1 and CDR2 sequences are DFQATT and SNEGSKA (reference sequence). The CDR3: CSARDFTSGGYEQYF. The CDR3 DNA is TGCAGTGCTAGAGATTTTACTAGCGGGGGGTACGAGCAGTACTTC.